The 10 T cell receptor beta chains below all came from one sample that was sequenced in a study of cytomegalovirus exposure and HLA in healthy donors. Use of 60 Vbeta and 13 Jbeta primers characterized the PCR. The method was immunoSEQ multiplex PCR; TCRdb's version includes in-frame clones alone and lacks a portion of them. The table has tens of thousands of clones, about three quarters seen once. Sequencing was done on a sample of PBMCs. The origin of the receptors is a man aged 35-49 years in good health and CMV-seronegative.

V gene TRBV10-3 combines with J gene TRBJ2-2; a weak D match, TRBD1 (5 bases). The V gene's germline CDR1 is ENHRY and CDR2 SYGVKD. There are 16 residues in the CDR3. Trimming shortened V by 0 bases and J by 1 base, and 9 bases separated the two germline ends. The CDR3 region is CAISESVQGNTGELFF. In DNA form, the CDR3 reads TGTGCCATCAGTGAGTCGGTTCAGGGGAACACCGGGGAGCTGTTTTTT.

The chain employs TRBV5-1 and TRBJ2-7; 8 nucleotides agree with TRBD2. This CDR3 is built from 16 residues. Germline CDR1 SGHRS, CDR2 YFSETQ. V lost 0 bases and J lost 1; bases outside the gene matches: 6. The CDR3 protein is CASSLGGSSGSYEQYF. As DNA, the CDR3 is TGCGCCAGCAGCTTGGGGGGGTCTAGCGGGTCCTACGAGCAGTACTTC. Based on the CDR3 plus reference TRBV5-1 and TRBJ2-7, the full variable domain is KAGVTQTPRYLIKTRGQQVTLSCSPISGHRSVSWYQQTPGQGLQFLFEYFSETQRNKGNFPGRFSGRQFSNSRSEMNVSTLELGDSALYLCASSLGGSSGSYEQYFGPGTRLTVT.

The chain employs TRBV27 and TRBJ2-1, with D possibly TRBD2 on 6 matching bases. The germline V gene has CDR1 MNHEY and CDR2 SMNVEV (reference sequence). Trimming removed 2 bases at V and 0 bases at J, with 8 bases between. The CDR3 length is 15 residues. CDR3 DNA: TGTGCCAGCAGTTTAGTCGGGAGCTCCTACAATGAGCAGTTCTTC. Translated: CASSLVGSSYNEQFF.

The gene calls are TRBV12-5 and TRBJ2-1; 11 nucleotides align to TRBD2. J gave up 0 bases and V 2 bases, and 6 bases lay outside the gene matches. The CDR3 has 18 amino acids. Germline V CDR1 and CDR2: LGHNT, FRNRAP. The CDR3 sequence is CASGLPSGGSSSYNEQFF. The CDR3 DNA is TGTGCTAGTGGTTTGCCTAGCGGGGGGTCAAGCTCCTACAATGAGCAGTTCTTC.

The chain links TRBV11-2 to TRBJ2-5; D call uncertain. CDR1 and CDR2 (germline): SGHAT, FQNNGV. Trimming removed 1 base at V and 4 bases at J, with 13 bases between. CDR3 length equals 15 residues. CDR3 amino acids: CASSLAPNRRETQYF. The DNA of the CDR3 is TGTGCCAGCAGCTTAGCACCTAATAGGAGAGAGACCCAGTACTTC.

This chain links TRBV7-2 with TRBJ2-7, with TRBD2 as a possible D gene (6 bases). V gave up 5 bases and J gave up 3 bases, with 17 bases separating them. CDR3 length: 15 residues. Germline V gives CDR1 SGHTA, CDR2 FQGNSA. For the CDR3, the DNA is TGTGCCAGCAGCCCGAGGGGAGGTTGGGTCTACGAGCAGTACTTC. As protein: CASSPRGGWVYEQYF.

The chain joins TRBV11-1 to TRBJ2-7; TRBD2 might be the D (6 bases). The germline CDR1 and CDR2 sequences are SGHAT and FQDESV (reference sequence). This CDR3 is 13 amino acids long. Between the trimmed V and J ends, which lost 1 base and 6 bases, there was a span of 10 bases. CDR3 in amino acids: CASSLELALEQYF. For the CDR3, the DNA is TGTGCCAGCAGCTTAGAACTAGCTCTCGAGCAGTACTTC.

This chain uses TRBV27 with TRBJ1-2; 7 positions agree with TRBD1. After removal of 5 bases from V and 5 bases from J, the junction contained 8 bases not matched to a gene. Germline V CDR1 and CDR2: MNHEY, SMNVEV (reference sequence). The CDR3 sequence is 14 residues long. Written as DNA, the CDR3 is TGTGCCAGCAGTCCTTGGGACAGAACGTATGGCTACACCTTC. Encoded protein: CASSPWDRTYGYTF.

This chain joins TRBV27 and TRBJ2-7; 7 bases match TRBD1. CDR1 and CDR2 from the germline V gene are MNHEY and SMNVEV (reference sequence). The V segment lost 5 bases and the J segment 0 bases; nucleotides outside the gene matches: 10. This CDR3 region has 16 residues. The CDR3: CASSITGTESSYEQYF. The CDR3 DNA reads as TGTGCCAGCAGTATAACCGGGACAGAGAGCTCCTACGAGCAGTACTTC.

This clone was observed once. V usage is TRBV11-2 and J usage is TRBJ2-7; 8 bases align to TRBD2. V lost 1 base to trimming and J lost 6 bases; unmatched junction nucleotides: 2. Looked up from germline, CDR1 is SGHAT and CDR2 is FQNNGV. The CDR3 is made up of 13 amino acids. CDR3 amino acids: CASSLGGGREQYF. The CDR3 DNA is TGTGCCAGCAGCTTAGGCGGGGGGCGCGAGCAGTACTTC. The full variable domain, completed using reference TRBV11-2 and TRBJ2-7, is EAGVAQSPRYKIIEKRQSVAFWCNPISGHATLYWYQQILGQGPKLLIQFQNNGVVDDSQLPKDRFSAERLKGVDSTLKIQPAKLEDSAVYLCASSLGGGREQYFGPGTRLTVT.